Only a few counts were recorded for the clone carrying this TCR beta chain. Under the authors' procedure: Quantification of nucleated cells was approximated via reference gene primer amplification. The method was immunoSEQ multiplex PCR; TCRdb's version includes in-frame clones alone and lacks a portion of them. V and J calls and clone size are given by that table; D and trimming were obtained from the DNA. The sample consists of around 140,000 clones, roughly 79% of them appearing once. CDR1 and CDR2 from the germline V gene are SGHTA and FQGNSA. This CDR3 is built from 14 residues. After removal of 0 bases from V and 4 bases from J, the junction contained 1 base not matched to a gene. The data originate from a study of blood T cell repertoires in COVID-19. Study context: The study drew acute and convalescent COVID-19 samples from the United States, Italy and Spain. T cells, B-cell-depleted T cells, or PBMCs provided the cDNA or gDNA that served as material.

The sample was peripheral blood. This receptor was obtained from a human donor in a cohort sampled during active COVID-19. The genes are TRBV7-2 and TRBJ2-3; 7 bases match TRBD2. The CDR3, as DNA: TGTGCCAGCAGCTTAGCCCTAGCGGCAGATACGCAGTATTTT. It is translated as CASSLALAADTQYF.